This T cell receptor beta chain stems from a study of T-cell memory formation after mild COVID-19. Study-wide background: In these data, TCR clusters were largely donor specific.

This clonotype has a count of ten or more. The antigen is undetermined. Study results and limitations: The pre-infection memory compartment contained some responding clones, suggesting cross-reactive memory joined. Clones contracting across day 15 to 85 had a balanced CD4/CD8 profile; later expanding clones leaned CD4+.

TCRdb analysed the 5' RACE reads with MiXCR anew, one entry per CDR3 protein. There are around 300,000 distinct CDR3 sequences in the sample; roughly an eighth occur only once, and around a fifth lies in the top ten. The sample consisted of PBMCs or a T cell subset sorted from them (not recorded which). The clonotype was recovered from a man between 18 and 35 years old who had mild COVID-19 (a few samples of this study predate the infection). Cell type and time point are not known.

CDR3 sequence (DNA): TGCGCCAGCAGCGCCCGGAACTCCTACAATGAGCAGTTCTTC. This codes for CASSARNSYNEQFF. The chain couples TRBV5-1 to TRBJ2-1; D is ambiguous. Germline V gives CDR1 SGHRS, CDR2 YFSETQ. This CDR3 comprises 14 residues. V was clipped by 4 bases and J by 0 bases, with 8 bases between them.